Below are 14 T cell receptor beta chains sequenced from a single sample in a study of T cell repertoires and HLA-DP antigens. The repertoire was sequenced with immunoSEQ multiplex PCR; TCRdb's copy has only in-frame clones and lacks some. The sample holds approximately 86,000 clones, around nine tenths seen once. These TCRs' antigens remain unknown. Sequenced sample: CD4+ T cells from PBMCs. Receptors originate from a man aged 50-59 years in good health and CMV-seronegative.

The chain employs TRBV5-4 and TRBJ2-3; D is perhaps TRBD1 or TRBD2 (6 bases each). Germline assignment: CDR1 SGHNT and CDR2 YYREEE (reference sequence). The V end lost 1 base, the J end lost 4 bases, and 13 bases lay between the germline ends. This CDR3 is 15 amino acids long. In nucleotides, the CDR3 is TGTGCCAGCAGCTTGACAGGGACTGTCGCAGATACGCAGTATTTT. It translates to CASSLTGTVADTQYF.

The chain is built from TRBV11-2 and TRBJ1-3; D remains ambiguous. Deletions cut 1 base from V and 3 bases from J, with 10 bases between. CDR3 length equals 15 residues. Looked up from germline, CDR1 is SGHAT and CDR2 is FQNNGV. CDR3 sequence: CASSLVLDRGNTIYF. The DNA of the CDR3 is TGTGCCAGCAGCTTAGTGCTTGATCGTGGAAACACCATATATTTT.

This clone appeared a single time. The V and J genes are TRBV30 and TRBJ1-5, with 7 bases lining up with TRBD1. The CDR3 runs to 12 residues. Trimming cost V 2 bases and J 6 bases; bases outside gene matches: 1. Germline V lookup: CDR1 GTSNPN, CDR2 SVGIG (reference sequence). The CDR3 sequence: CAWSNRGQPQHF. The DNA for the CDR3 is TGTGCCTGGAGTAACAGGGGTCAGCCCCAGCATTTT.

The chain recombines TRBV5-1 with TRBJ2-3; tentatively, D is TRBD2 (6 bases). The CDR3 has 16 amino acids. Trimming stripped 4 bases from V and 0 bases from J, with 15 bases between. CDR1 and CDR2 (germline): SGHRS, YFSETQ. The CDR3 nucleotides are TGCGCCAGCAGCGCCCAACTAGCTACTAGCACAGATACGCAGTATTTT. Amino acid sequence: CASSAQLATSTDTQYF.

The CDR3 DNA follows: TGCAGCGTCCTCGCGGCCAGGGGGTTCGCCGGGGAGCTGTTTTTT. This sequence encodes CSVLAARGFAGELFF. This rearrangement joins TRBV29-1 to TRBJ2-2, with TRBD1 identical over 7 bases. The germline CDR1 and CDR2 sequences are SQVTM and ANQGSEA. V lost 6 bases to trimming and J lost 6 bases; unmatched junction nucleotides: 13. This CDR3 has 15 amino acids.

This clone has at least ten counts. The chain links TRBV14 to TRBJ1-6; D unclear. Trimming took off 2 bases at V and 7 bases at J, with 9 bases between the two ends. Germline V gives CDR1 SGHDN, CDR2 FVKESK. CDR3 length equals 14 residues. The CDR3 region has the DNA TGTGCCAGCAGCCAAAGGACGGTGAATTCACCCCTCCACTTT. Translating it yields CASSQRTVNSPLHF.

This sequence joins TRBV2 and TRBJ1-1; possibly TRBD1 for D (6 bases). V was cut by 7 bases and J by 3 bases, with 12 bases left in between. The CDR3 sequence is 13 residues long. Germline-derived CDR1 and CDR2 are SNHLY and FYNNEI. CDR3 residues: CASNQGIDTEAFF. The DNA of the CDR3 is TGTGCCAGCAATCAGGGGATTGACACTGAAGCTTTCTTT.

This chain links TRBV6-6 with TRBJ1-6; D gene uncertain. The V and J ends lost 5 bases and 11 bases respectively, with 16 bases between them. Germline-derived CDR1 and CDR2 are MNHNY and SVGAGI (reference sequence). This CDR3 is built from 14 residues. The CDR3 loop reads CASSNPTVAAPLHF. For the CDR3, the DNA is TGTGCCAGCAGTAATCCTACGGTAGCAGCACCCCTCCACTTT.

As concerns this clone: The same CDR3 is also encoded by other DNA sequences in this sample. This sequence joins TRBV7-6 and TRBJ2-3, with D uncertain. The V and J ends lost 0 bases and 2 bases respectively, with 9 bases between them. The CDR3 runs 15 residues. Per the germline V gene, CDR1 is SGHVS and CDR2 is FNYEAQ. CDR3 nucleotides: TGTGCCAGCAGCTTAGCGGACGGATACACAGATACGCAGTATTTT. Translating gives CASSLADGYTDTQYF.

The chain combines TRBV27 with TRBJ2-2; D is unclear. This CDR3 comprises 12 residues. Germline V CDR1 and CDR2: MNHEY, SMNVEV (reference sequence). Trimming pared 2 bases from V and 7 bases from J, leaving 5 bases between. The CDR3 DNA is TGTGCCAGCAGTTTACCTTTCGGGGAGCTGTTTTTT. Amino acids: CASSLPFGELFF.

This clone has only a few counts. This chain connects TRBV30 to TRBJ1-1, with a tentative D call TRBD1 (5 bases). This CDR3 has 12 residues. Deletions cut 2 bases from V and 9 bases from J, with 13 bases between. Germline-derived CDR1 and CDR2 are GTSNPN and SVGIG (reference sequence). CDR3 region: CAWSTTRGKAFF. As DNA, the CDR3 is TGTGCCTGGAGTACCACGAGGGGCAAAGCTTTCTTT.

This clone was seen only once. V is TRBV19 and J is TRBJ2-6; D remains unclear. The V gene's germline CDR1 is LNHDA and CDR2 SQIVND (reference sequence). This CDR3 spans 15 amino acids. V shed 1 base and J shed 0 bases, with 4 bases lying between them. The CDR3 DNA reads TGTGCCAGTAGTATAGGTGACTCTGGGGCCAACGTCCTGACTTTC. Amino acid sequence: CASSIGDSGANVLTF.

The CDR3 sequence is CASSSGTVGEQYF. The CDR3 DNA reads as TGTGCCAGCAGTTCCGGGACAGTGGGGGAGCAGTACTTC. This sequence joins TRBV6-6 and TRBJ2-7; 7 nucleotides agree with TRBD1. Germline V gene lookup returns CDR1 MNHNY and CDR2 SVGAGI (reference sequence). The CDR3 is 13 residues long. V dropped 4 bases and J dropped 7; count of bases not matched to a gene: 7.

The V gene is TRBV19, the J gene TRBJ2-2; a weak D match, TRBD1 (5 bases). Germline CDR1 LNHDA, CDR2 SQIVND (reference sequence). V lost 1 base and J lost 3, with 15 bases in between. This CDR3 has 17 amino acids. CDR3 protein: CASSIGGAGYDTGELFF. In nucleotides, the CDR3 is TGTGCCAGTAGTATAGGGGGCGCAGGGTACGACACCGGGGAGCTGTTTTTT.